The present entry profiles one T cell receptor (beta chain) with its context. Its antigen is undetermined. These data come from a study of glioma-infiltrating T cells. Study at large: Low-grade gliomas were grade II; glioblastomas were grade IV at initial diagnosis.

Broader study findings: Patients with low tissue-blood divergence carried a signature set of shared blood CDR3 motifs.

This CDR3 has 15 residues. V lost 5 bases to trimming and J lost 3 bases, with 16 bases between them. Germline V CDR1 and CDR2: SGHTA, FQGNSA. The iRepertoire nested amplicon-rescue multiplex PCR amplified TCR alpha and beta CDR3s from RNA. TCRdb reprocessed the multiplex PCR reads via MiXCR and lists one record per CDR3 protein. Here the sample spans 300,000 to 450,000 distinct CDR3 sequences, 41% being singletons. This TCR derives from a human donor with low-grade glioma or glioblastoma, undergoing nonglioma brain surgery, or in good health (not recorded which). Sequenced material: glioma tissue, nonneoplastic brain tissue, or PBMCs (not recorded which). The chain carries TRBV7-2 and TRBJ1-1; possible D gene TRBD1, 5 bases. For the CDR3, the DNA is TGTGCCAGCAGCCCTCGGTTCGGGGGTTACACTGAAGCTTTCTTT. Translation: CASSPRFGGYTEAFF.